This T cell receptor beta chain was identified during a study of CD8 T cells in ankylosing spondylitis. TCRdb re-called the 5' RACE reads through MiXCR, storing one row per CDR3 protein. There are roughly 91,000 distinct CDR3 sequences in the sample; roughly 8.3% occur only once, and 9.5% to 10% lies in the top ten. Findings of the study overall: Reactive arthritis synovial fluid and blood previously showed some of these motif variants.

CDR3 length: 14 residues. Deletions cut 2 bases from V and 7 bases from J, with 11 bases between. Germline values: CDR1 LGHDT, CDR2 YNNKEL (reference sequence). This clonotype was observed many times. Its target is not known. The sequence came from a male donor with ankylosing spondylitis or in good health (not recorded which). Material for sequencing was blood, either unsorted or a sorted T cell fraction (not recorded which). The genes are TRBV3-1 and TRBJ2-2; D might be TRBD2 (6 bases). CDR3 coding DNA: TGTGCCAGCAGCCAAACCTGGCGGGACGGGGAGCTGTTTTTT. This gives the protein CASSQTWRDGELFF.